This T cell receptor (beta chain) is drawn from a study of response to subunit inactivated influenza vaccine. The study, taken as a whole, reports: That few new T cells are recruited by each seasonal influenza vaccination was the authors' suggestion.

The sample holds a few counts of this clonotype. The antigen remains undetermined. V lost 2 bases and J 6 bases, leaving 17 bases between the germline ends. Germline CDR1 and CDR2: MNHEY and SVGEGT. The CDR3 has 16 residues. TCRdb re-called the RT-PCR reads through MiXCR, storing one row per CDR3 protein. Here the sample spans about 180,000 distinct CDR3 sequences, about 9% being singletons. The clonotype originates from a man aged 45-65 years who received an inactivated influenza vaccine. Material: non-naive T cells sorted from PBMCs, obtained on the day of vaccination. This chain joins TRBV6-2 or TRBV6-3 and TRBJ2-1; D uncertain. Here the CDR3 reads CASSYLGQKQGNEQFF. The CDR3 DNA reads TGTGCCAGCAGTTACCTAGGTCAGAAGCAAGGCAATGAGCAGTTCTTC.